Following are 26 T cell receptor beta chains from one sample sequenced in a study of CD8 T cells in ankylosing spondylitis. Regarding the study as a whole: One TCR beta motif, made up of under ten highly homologous variants, appeared characteristic of ankylosing spondylitis blood.

TCRdb reprocessed the 5' RACE reads with MiXCR, giving one entry per CDR3 protein. Here the sample spans fewer than 450,000 distinct CDR3 sequences, 17% being singletons. Their recognized antigens are unknown. Sequencing was done on a sample of blood, either unsorted or a sorted T cell fraction (not recorded which). The receptors come from a male donor with ankylosing spondylitis.

The gene calls are TRBV28 and TRBJ2-5; 11 bases match TRBD1. V dropped 4 bases and J dropped 4; count of bases not matched to a gene: 5. The CDR3 contains 15 residues. CDR1 MDHEN and CDR2 SYDVKM come from the germline V gene. CDR3 nucleotide sequence: TGTGCCAGCAGTTCGGACAGGGGGCCCGGAGAGACCCAGTACTTC. Its translation: CASSSDRGPGETQYF. Using reference TRBV28 and TRBJ2-5 for the parts outside the CDR3, the full variable domain is DVKVTQSSRYLVKRTGEKVFLECVQDMDHENMFWYRQDPGLGLRLIYFSYDVKMKEKGDIPEGYSVSREKKERFSLILESASTNQTSMYLCASSSDRGPGETQYFGPGTRLLVL.

This clonotype was recorded a few times. This chain joins TRBV4-3 and TRBJ1-2, with 9 bases that match TRBD1. Germline V lookup: CDR1 LGHNA, CDR2 YSLEER. This CDR3 is built from 14 residues. V lost 1 base and J lost 5; bases outside the gene matches: 2. The CDR3 loop is CASSQAGQGYGYTF. For the CDR3, the DNA is TGCGCCAGCAGCCAAGCCGGACAGGGGTATGGCTACACCTTC.

This clonotype has a handful of counts. The chain carries TRBV7-2 and TRBJ1-5; TRBD1 agrees at 11 bases. Germline CDR1 and CDR2: SGHTA and FQGNSA. Trimming removed 5 bases from V and 1 base from J; junction bases left unmatched: 4. This CDR3 comprises 16 residues. CDR3 in amino acids: CASSPRDRGSNQPQHF. Written as DNA, the CDR3 is TGTGCCAGCAGCCCTCGGGACAGGGGGAGCAATCAGCCCCAGCATTTT.

The gene calls are TRBV12-3 or TRBV12-4 and TRBJ2-7; possible D gene TRBD1, 7 bases. The germline V and J ends were trimmed by 8 bases and 5 bases, with 13 bases remaining between them. The CDR3 length is 12 residues. This CDR3 reads CASAPRGDEQYF. CDR3 nucleotides: TGTGCCAGCGCTCCCAGGGGGGACGAGCAGTACTTC.

The table lists this clonotype with a few counts. J is TRBJ1-2 and V is TRBV27; 8 bases match TRBD1. Germline V gives CDR1 MNHEY, CDR2 SMNVEV (reference sequence). V was clipped by 3 bases and J by 0 bases; unmatched bases: 6. CDR3 length equals 16 residues. The CDR3 loop is CASSFGQGKANYGYTF. CDR3 coding DNA: TGTGCCAGCAGTTTTGGACAGGGCAAAGCTAACTATGGCTACACCTTC.

V and J are TRBV7-9 and TRBJ1-1; the D gene is possibly TRBD1 (5 bases). The CDR3 covers 14 residues. The V gene's germline CDR1 is SEHNR and CDR2 FQNEAQ (reference sequence). Between the trimmed V and J ends, which lost 8 bases and 3 bases, there was a span of 16 bases. CDR3 sequence reads: CASGQIHRDTEAFF. The CDR3 nucleotides read TGTGCCAGCGGACAAATCCACCGGGACACTGAAGCTTTCTTT.

This clonotype was detected many times. The junction departs from germline at one end; a sequencing error may be responsible. V is TRBV6-1 and J is TRBJ1-1; the match to TRBD1 covers 8 bases. This CDR3 has 15 residues. In germline, CDR1 is MNHNS, CDR2 SASEGT. The CDR3 loop reads CASSPGTGMNTEAFF. The CDR3 DNA sequence: TGCGCCAGCAGTCCCGGGACAGGAATGAACACTGAAGCTTTCTTT.

This clonotype was seen a handful of times. J is TRBJ2-2 and V is TRBV4-2; D is perhaps TRBD1 (5 bases). Trimming shortened V by 1 base and J by 5 bases, and 14 bases separated the two germline ends. The CDR3 spans 16 residues. Per germline, CDR1 LGHNA and CDR2 YNFKEQ. In DNA, the CDR3 is TGTGCCAGCAGCCAAGGAGACCAGGGTGGGACCGGGGAGCTGTTTTTT. Encoded protein: CASSQGDQGGTGELFF.

This clonotype was seen ten or more times. V gene TRBV5-6 combines with J gene TRBJ2-1; no definite D call. The V end was cut by 4 bases, the J end by 5 bases, with 7 bases between. The CDR3 covers 12 residues. CDR1 is SGHDT and CDR2 is YYEEEE in the germline V gene. DNA of the CDR3: TGTGCCAGCAGCATTAGAGACAATGAGCAGTTCTTC. This codes for CASSIRDNEQFF.

A few counts support this clonotype. CDR3 in amino acids: CASSVAQGVGRELFF. CDR3 coding DNA: TGTGCCAGCAGCGTCGCACAGGGGGTGGGCCGGGAGCTGTTTTTT. J is TRBJ2-2 and V is TRBV9, with 8 bases lining up with TRBD1. The CDR3 has 15 amino acids. The V gene's germline CDR1 is SGDLS and CDR2 YYNGEE. V lost 2 bases to trimming and J lost 9 bases; unmatched junction nucleotides: 9.

The genes are TRBV3-1 and TRBJ2-1; D remains unclear. Germline CDR1 reads LGHDT; CDR2 reads YNNKEL (reference sequence). The germline V and J ends were trimmed by 0 bases and 12 bases, with 12 bases remaining between them. This CDR3 region has 13 residues. This CDR3 reads CASSQEGPLGQFF. For the CDR3, the DNA is TGTGCCAGCAGCCAAGAAGGACCCCTGGGGCAGTTCTTC.

There are a few counts of this clonotype. The chain combines TRBV7-2 with TRBJ2-5; TRBD2 matches 7 bases. This CDR3 has 16 residues. Looked up from germline, CDR1 is SGHTA and CDR2 is FQGNSA. J was trimmed by 2 bases and V by 5 bases; bases with no gene match: 11. CDR3 protein: CASSLRTSSGQETQYF. In nucleotides, the CDR3 is TGTGCCAGCAGCCTAAGGACTAGTTCAGGGCAAGAGACCCAGTACTTC.

This clonotype occurred a few times. The V and J genes are TRBV5-6 and TRBJ1-2; 7 bases are shared with TRBD1. The CDR3 runs to 14 residues. After removal of 4 bases from V and 4 bases from J, the junction contained 7 bases not matched to a gene. Germline assignment: CDR1 SGHDT and CDR2 YYEEEE. CDR3 loop: CASSVTGVGYGYTF. CDR3 nucleotide sequence: TGTGCCAGCAGCGTCACAGGGGTTGGCTATGGCTACACCTTC.

There are a few counts of this clonotype. The V call is TRBV20-1, the J call TRBJ2-7, with TRBD2 identical over 7 bases. V was clipped by 0 bases and J by 2 bases; unmatched bases: 7. The germline gives CDR1 DFQATT, CDR2 SNEGSKA (reference sequence). This CDR3 is 15 amino acids long. DNA of the CDR3: TGCAGTGCTAGAGATCTGGGGGGGGGTGCCTACGAGCAGTACTTC. Its protein product is CSARDLGGGAYEQYF.

This chain links TRBV27 with TRBJ1-2; D not resolved. The V gene lost 3 bases and the J gene lost 0 bases, with 8 bases spanning the gap. CDR3 length: 14 residues. Germline V lookup: CDR1 MNHEY, CDR2 SMNVEV (reference sequence). For the CDR3, the DNA is TGTGCCAGCAGTTTCAGCAGATCTAACTATGGCTACACCTTC. It encodes CASSFSRSNYGYTF.

V usage is TRBV7-9 and J usage is TRBJ1-6; D not resolved. The length of the CDR3 is 14 residues. Trimming took off 7 bases at V and 2 bases at J, with 9 bases between the two ends. Germline V gene data show CDR1 as SEHNR and CDR2 as FQNEAQ (reference sequence). CDR3 region: CASKSGTYNSPLHF. The CDR3 nucleotides are TGTGCCAGCAAATCCGGGACCTATAATTCACCCCTCCACTTT.

This clonotype was observed a few times. The chain couples TRBV6-2 or TRBV6-3 to TRBJ2-7; tentatively, D is TRBD2 (6 bases). V shed 7 bases and J shed 2 bases, with 15 bases lying between them. The CDR3 is made up of 14 amino acids. In germline, CDR1 is MNHEY, CDR2 SVGEGT. The CDR3 here is CASIPRRGPYEQYF. CDR3 DNA: TGTGCCAGCATTCCAAGGCGGGGACCCTACGAGCAGTACTTC.

This clonotype was recorded at least ten times. J is TRBJ2-1 and V is TRBV7-2; D is unresolved. This CDR3 contains 16 residues. Germline loops: CDR1 SGHTA, CDR2 FQGNSA. V shed 3 bases and J shed 1 base, with 13 bases lying between them. As DNA, the CDR3 is TGTGCCAGCAGCTTGCGGCGAGTACGTTCCTACAATGAGCAGTTCTTC. Amino acids: CASSLRRVRSYNEQFF.

This clonotype has a handful of counts. This rearrangement joins TRBV7-9 to TRBJ1-1, with D perhaps TRBD1 (5 bases). Germline V gives CDR1 SEHNR, CDR2 FQNEAQ (reference sequence). The germline V and J ends were trimmed by 0 bases and 5 bases, with 13 bases remaining between them. The CDR3 spans 15 residues. The CDR3 protein is CASSLASGMGTEAFF. The CDR3 DNA sequence: TGTGCCAGCAGCTTAGCGTCAGGGATGGGGACTGAAGCTTTCTTT.

The CDR3 sequence is CSAKTSGKDNEQFF. In DNA, the CDR3 is TGCAGTGCTAAGACTAGCGGGAAAGACAATGAGCAGTTCTTC. The V and J genes are TRBV20-1 and TRBJ2-1; 11 positions agree with TRBD2. J gave up 5 bases and V 4 bases, and 4 bases lay outside the gene matches. The CDR3 totals 14 residues. Germline CDR1 and CDR2: DFQATT and SNEGSKA (reference sequence).

Many counts were recorded for this clonotype. The chain has TRBV29-1 and TRBJ2-1; TRBD2 aligns across 8 bases. V dropped 7 bases and J dropped 5; count of bases not matched to a gene: 10. From germline, CDR1 is SQVTM and CDR2 ANQGSEA. This CDR3 is 14 amino acids long. The CDR3 DNA is TGCAGCGCTTCCACTAGCGGAACTGACAATGAGCAGTTCTTC. Amino acid sequence: CSASTSGTDNEQFF.

This clonotype was detected only a few times. This chain uses TRBV6-5 with TRBJ2-3, with a tentative D call TRBD2 (6 bases). CDR1 is MNHEY, CDR2 SVGAGI, per germline. The V end was cut by 4 bases, the J end by 4 bases, with 15 bases between. The CDR3 is made up of 15 amino acids. CDR3: CASSSYAGWADTQYF. The CDR3 DNA reads TGTGCCAGCAGTTCCTATGCGGGGTGGGCAGATACGCAGTATTTT.

The chain combines TRBV30 with TRBJ2-7; D gene ambiguous. The CDR3 covers 11 residues. Germline CDR1 GTSNPN, CDR2 SVGIG (reference sequence). Trimming shortened V by 1 base and J by 5 bases, and 6 bases separated the two germline ends. CDR3 residues: CAWSGAHEQYF. Written as DNA, the CDR3 is TGTGCCTGGAGTGGAGCTCACGAGCAGTACTTC.

The CDR3 DNA sequence: TGTGCCAGCACCCCCGGGACAGGCTATGGCTACACCTTC. It is translated as CASTPGTGYGYTF. V and J are TRBV6-6 and TRBJ1-2; 8 bases are shared with TRBD1. V lost 7 bases, J lost 4 bases, and 5 bases stayed unmatched. Germline V lookup: CDR1 MNHNY, CDR2 SVGAGI (reference sequence). The CDR3 consists of 13 residues.

The gene calls are TRBV20-1 and TRBJ1-3, with a possible D match to TRBD1 (5 bases). The germline gives CDR1 DFQATT, CDR2 SNEGSKA (reference sequence). This CDR3 has 15 amino acids. V lost 0 bases and J lost 3, with 12 bases in between. CDR3 protein: CSAREPGRSGNTIYF. CDR3 coding DNA: TGCAGTGCTAGAGAGCCAGGGCGGAGTGGAAACACCATATATTTT.

This clonotype has ten or more counts. This sequence joins TRBV12-3 or TRBV12-4 and TRBJ2-2, with unresolved D. The CDR3 loop spans 12 amino acids. V was pared by 6 bases and J by 4 bases, with 6 bases between. The CDR3 sequence is CASRVFTGELFF. In nucleotides, the CDR3 is TGTGCCAGCAGGGTCTTCACCGGGGAGCTGTTTTTT.